This is a list of T cell receptor beta chains from one sample in a study of T cell repertoires in aging, cancer and after chemotherapy. TCRdb re-derived calls from the multiplex PCR reads in MiXCR, one entry per CDR3 protein. The repertoire holds approximately 3,000 distinct CDR3 sequences, 35% seen once, with roughly a tenth in the top ten. The sequencing sample was made of blood. Every receptor here comes from a human donor with a solid tumor. CDR3s include the opening cysteine and the closing phenylalanine or tryptophan. A D gene is named only where the DNA matches it firmly. A row's size may be missing; if present it is once, few, many or a size class.

CDR3aa	CDR3nt	abundance	d_gene	v_gene	j_gene
CASSPTHTYEQYF	TGTGCCAGCAGTCCTACCCACACCTACGAGCAGTACTTC	medium-sized	NA	TRBV12-3/TRBV12-4	TRBJ2-7
CASSPRVNSGNTIYF	TGCGCCAGCAGCCCCCGGGTTAACTCTGGAAACACCATATATTTT	NA	NA	TRBV5-1	TRBJ1-3
CASSFGPSYNEQFF	TGCGCCAGCAGCTTCGGTCCGTCCTACAATGAGCAGTTCTTC	NA	NA	TRBV5-1	TRBJ2-1
CASSYSGRQGAQETQYF	TGTGCCAGCAGTTACTCGGGCCGCCAGGGGGCACAAGAGACCCAGTACTTC	few	TRBD1	TRBV6-5	TRBJ2-5
CASSTGPYTGELFF	TGTGCCAGCAGTACCGGGCCTTACACCGGGGAGCTGTTTTTT	few	NA	TRBV7-9	TRBJ2-2
CASSPQDSYEQYF	TGTGCCAGCTCACCACAGGACTCCTACGAGCAGTACTTC	NA	NA	TRBV18	TRBJ2-7
CAVFGSSYEQYF	TGTGCCGTGTTCGGAAGCTCCTACGAGCAGTACTTC	NA	NA	TRBV27	TRBJ2-7
CASSYSRMDTEAFF	TGTGCCAGCAGTTACTCGCGAATGGACACTGAAGCTTTCTTT	few	NA	TRBV6-2/TRBV6-3	TRBJ1-1
CSVGGGKAEFQETQYF	TGCAGCGTTGGTGGGGGCAAAGCGGAATTCCAAGAGACCCAGTACTTC	NA	NA	TRBV29-1	TRBJ2-5
CASTLGPMGGNQPQHF	TGTGCCAGTACCTTAGGCCCCATGGGAGGCAATCAGCCCCAGCATTTT	few	NA	TRBV19	TRBJ1-5
CSHGWGNTEAFF	TGCAGCCACGGGTGGGGGAACACTGAAGCTTTCTTT	few	NA	TRBV29-1	TRBJ1-1
CASRMETQYF	TGTGCCAGCAGAATGGAGACCCAGTACTTC	NA	NA	TRBV5-4	TRBJ2-5
CSSLAHDAYTQYF	TGCAGCTCCCTGGCCCACGATGCCTATACGCAGTATTTT	large	NA	TRBV29-1	TRBJ2-3
CASSYGLVSYEQYF	TGTGCCAGCAGCTATGGACTAGTTTCCTACGAGCAGTACTTC	few	TRBD2	TRBV5-4	TRBJ2-7
CATDSGGASGRGYNEQFF	TGTGCCACCGACTCGGGGGGGGCCAGCGGGAGAGGCTACAATGAGCAGTTCTTC	NA	TRBD2	TRBV24-1	TRBJ2-1
CASRIQGATGELFF	TGTGCCAGCAGAATACAGGGGGCCACCGGGGAGCTGTTTTTT	NA	TRBD1	TRBV6-5	TRBJ2-2
CASSRREGFSYEQYF	TGTGCCAGCAGCCGAAGGGAGGGATTTTCCTACGAGCAGTACTTC	few	TRBD2	TRBV6-8	TRBJ2-7
CASSRQGQGRAEQYF	TGTGCCAGCAGCCGCCAGGGACAGGGACGGGCCGAGCAGTACTTC	NA	TRBD1	TRBV6-5	TRBJ2-7
CASSPPGEQFF	TGTGCCAGCAGTCCCCCAGGAGAGCAGTTCTTC	few	NA	TRBV6-6	TRBJ2-1
CASSPGGGDNQPQHF	TGTGCCAGCTCACCAGGGGGGGGGGACAATCAGCCCCAGCATTTT	NA	NA	TRBV18	TRBJ1-5
CASTPSGTHTGELFF	TGTGCCAGCACCCCGAGCGGGACGCACACCGGGGAGCTGTTTTTT	NA	TRBD2	TRBV12-3/TRBV12-4	TRBJ2-2
CSASTTDRNTGELFF	TGCAGTGCTAGTACCACGGACCGCAACACCGGGGAGCTGTTTTTT	NA	NA	TRBV20-1	TRBJ2-2
CASSTRGGGQNEQYF	TGTGCCAGTAGTACCCGGGGGGGGGGCCAAAACGAGCAGTACTTC	NA	TRBD2	TRBV7-2	TRBJ2-7
CASSPGAGYGYTF	TGTGCCAGCAGTCCAGGGGCGGGCTATGGCTACACCTTC	NA	NA	TRBV27	TRBJ1-2
CASSPRTGTEAFF	TGTGCCAGCAGTCCACGGACCGGGACTGAAGCTTTCTTT	NA	NA	TRBV6-2/TRBV6-3	TRBJ1-1
CASRIGQSYEQYF	TGTGCCAGCAGAATTGGGCAGTCCTACGAGCAGTACTTC	few	NA	TRBV6-6	TRBJ2-7
CASRTGAYEQYF	TGTGCCAGCAGGACAGGGGCCTACGAGCAGTACTTC	NA	TRBD1	TRBV25-1	TRBJ2-7
CASSLIRHANTGELFF	TGTGCCAGCAGCTTAATCAGGCATGCGAACACCGGGGAGCTGTTTTTT	NA	NA	TRBV7-6	TRBJ2-2
CSVDAGGNTIYF	TGCAGCGTTGACGCTGGGGGAAACACCATATATTTT	large	NA	TRBV29-1	TRBJ1-3
CASSYNLQLAGGPESPYEQYF	TGTGCCAGCAGTTACAACCTACAACTAGCGGGAGGGCCCGAATCCCCCTACGAGCAGTACTTC	NA	TRBD2	TRBV6-2/TRBV6-3	TRBJ2-7
CASSMVRGGTQYF	TGTGCCAGCAGCATGGTTCGGGGGGGTACGCAGTATTTT	once	TRBD2	TRBV7-9	TRBJ2-3